Below, 31 T cell receptor beta chains from the same sample are listed, as sequenced in a study of blood T cell repertoires in COVID-19 (dated by TCRdb to the early 2020s). Library method: the immunoSEQ multiplex PCR assay. Drawn from immuneACCESS, this table holds only the in-frame rearrangements with V and J called that TCRdb kept. Clones are partly lost; checked studies trace under half to an unresolved V gene and leave the rest unexplained. The table for this sample lists approximately 62,000 clones; 76% of them were counted only once. The leading ten clones occupy approximately 6.8% of the sample. Sequenced sample: peripheral blood. These receptor sequences come from a woman aged 50 to 60 with active or convalescent COVID-19.

This chain uses TRBV9 with TRBJ2-2; possible D gene TRBD2, 5 bases. There are 17 residues in the CDR3. Germline assignment: CDR1 SGDLS and CDR2 YYNGEE. Trimming removed 0 bases from V and 4 bases from J, with 16 bases in between. CDR3 amino acids: CASSVDVIGGSTGELFF. CDR3 nucleotides: TGTGCCAGCAGCGTAGACGTGATTGGTGGGAGCACCGGGGAGCTGTTTTTT.

The chain uses TRBV5-1 and TRBJ1-3, with 8 bases lining up with TRBD1. The CDR3 loop spans 15 amino acids. V gave up 4 bases and J gave up 4 bases; unmatched junction bases: 7. Germline CDR1 and CDR2: SGHRS and YFSETQ. Here the CDR3 reads CASSAGGTGGNTIYF. The CDR3 DNA reads TGCGCCAGCAGCGCCGGGGGGACAGGAGGAAACACCATATATTTT.

The gene calls are TRBV6-2 or TRBV6-3 and TRBJ1-5; 9 bases align to TRBD1. CDR1 and CDR2 from the germline V gene are MNHEY and SVGEGT. There are 14 residues in the CDR3. V dropped 5 bases and J dropped 2; count of bases not matched to a gene: 1. The CDR3 protein is CASSRTGGNQPQHF. CDR3 coding DNA: TGTGCCAGCAGTCGGACAGGGGGCAATCAGCCCCAGCATTTT.

The chain is built from TRBV27 and TRBJ2-7; D gene uncertain. The CDR3 consists of 15 residues. Germline V lookup: CDR1 MNHEY, CDR2 SMNVEV (reference sequence). Trimming cost V 3 bases and J 1 base, with 13 bases left between them. CDR3 region: CASSFRAGGSYEQYF. For the CDR3, the DNA is TGTGCCAGCAGTTTTAGAGCAGGTGGTTCCTACGAGCAGTACTTC.

As DNA, the CDR3 is TGCGCCAGCAGCTTGGCCTGGGGCGATGGCTACACCTTC. Translating it yields CASSLAWGDGYTF. The chain has TRBV5-1 and TRBJ1-2, with TRBD1 as a possible D gene (5 bases). The CDR3 has 13 residues. V shed 0 bases and J shed 6 bases, with 9 bases lying between them. Germline lookup yields CDR1 SGHRS and CDR2 YFSETQ.

V gene TRBV6-2 or TRBV6-3 combines with J gene TRBJ1-2; tentatively, D is TRBD1 (5 bases). This CDR3 comprises 16 residues. With 10 bases removed from V and 2 bases from J, the gap between germline ends came to 23 bases. The germline V gene encodes CDR1 MNHEY and CDR2 SVGEGT. The CDR3 spells CATRPFSDIRNYGYTF. The CDR3 bases are TGTGCCACCCGCCCCTTCTCGGACATTCGGAACTATGGCTACACCTTC.

The rearrangement uses TRBV10-3 and TRBJ1-2, with 7 nucleotides matching TRBD1. V lost 4 bases and J lost 0; bases outside the gene matches: 2. Germline lookup yields CDR1 ENHRY and CDR2 SYGVKD. This CDR3 has 14 residues. CDR3 residues: CAISGQGANYGYTF. Written as DNA, the CDR3 is TGTGCCATCAGTGGACAGGGAGCTAACTATGGCTACACCTTC.

The V call is TRBV9, the J call TRBJ1-2; D is uncertain. V lost 0 bases to trimming and J lost 8 bases, with 14 bases between them. The CDR3 sequence is 14 residues long. Per germline, CDR1 SGDLS and CDR2 YYNGEE. The CDR3 reads CASSVADQYRGYTF. CDR3 nucleotides: TGTGCCAGCAGCGTAGCCGATCAGTATCGCGGCTACACCTTC.

The chain recombines TRBV27 with TRBJ2-7, with D possibly being TRBD2 (7 bases). The CDR3 has 14 amino acids. CDR1 is MNHEY, CDR2 SMNVEV, per germline (reference sequence). Trimming stripped 5 bases from V and 2 bases from J, with 13 bases between. The CDR3 reads CASSPRGGAYEQYF. The CDR3 nucleotides read TGTGCCAGCAGTCCCAGGGGAGGGGCCTACGAGCAGTACTTC.

V and J are TRBV11-2 and TRBJ1-2, with D possibly TRBD1 on 5 matching bases. Germline CDR1 and CDR2: SGHAT and FQNNGV. This CDR3 comprises 16 residues. V was shortened by 0 bases and J by 2 bases, with 13 bases between the two germline ends. The CDR3 DNA reads as TGTGCCAGCAGCTTAGACGGACACGCGCCGAACTATGGCTACACCTTC. The encoded protein is CASSLDGHAPNYGYTF.

This chain connects TRBV4-3 to TRBJ2-5, with D maybe TRBD2 (6 bases). This CDR3 contains 17 residues. V lost 2 bases and J 4 bases, leaving 20 bases between the germline ends. Germline CDR1 reads LGHNA; CDR2 reads YSLEER. This CDR3 is CASSQPRVTRRGETQYF. CDR3 nucleotides: TGCGCCAGCAGCCAACCTCGGGTGACTAGGAGGGGAGAGACCCAGTACTTC.

This sequence joins TRBV25-1 and TRBJ2-3; 8 nucleotides agree with TRBD1. In germline, CDR1 is MGHDK, CDR2 SYGVNS. J was trimmed by 0 bases and V by 4 bases; bases with no gene match: 3. CDR3 length: 15 residues. This CDR3 reads CASSADRASTDTQYF. CDR3 nucleotides: TGTGCCAGCAGTGCGGACAGGGCTAGCACAGATACGCAGTATTTT.

This sequence joins TRBV2 and TRBJ2-5; tentatively, D is TRBD1 (6 bases). V lost 3 bases, J lost 5 bases, and 19 bases lay in between. Germline V lookup: CDR1 SNHLY, CDR2 FYNNEI. CDR3 length equals 16 residues. In DNA, the CDR3 is TGTGCCAGCAGTGAGGACAGAAATACCCCCGGGGAGACCCAGTACTTC. Its translation is CASSEDRNTPGETQYF. Together with reference TRBV2 and TRBJ2-5, the CDR3 gives the full variable domain: EPEVTQTPSHQVTQMGQEVILRCVPISNHLYFYWYRQILGQKVEFLVSFYNNEISEKSEIFDDQFSVERPDGSNFTLKIRSTKLEDSAMYFCASSEDRNTPGETQYFGPGTRLLVL.

The chain is built from TRBV7-6 and TRBJ2-3, with a possible D match to TRBD1 (7 bases). Germline loops: CDR1 SGHVS, CDR2 FNYEAQ. The CDR3 sequence is 15 residues long. V gave up 6 bases and J gave up 4 bases, with 17 bases separating them. CDR3 in amino acids: CASSSTGEEADTQYF. The CDR3 DNA is TGTGCCAGCAGTTCTACAGGGGAGGAGGCAGATACGCAGTATTTT. Full variable domain (remainder filled in from reference TRBV7-6 and TRBJ2-3): GAGVSQSPRYKVTKRGQDVALRCDPISGHVSLYWYRQALGQGPEFLTYFNYEAQQDKSGLPNDRFSAERPEGSISTLTIQRTEQRDSAMYRCASSSTGEEADTQYFGPGTRLTVL.

The chain recombines TRBV7-8 with TRBJ2-5; 7 bases match TRBD1. Germline-derived CDR1 and CDR2 are SGHVS and FQNEAQ. The CDR3 consists of 19 residues. Trimming removed 7 bases from V and 2 bases from J; junction bases left unmatched: 22. Here the CDR3 DNA reads TGTGCCAGCATCGAGGGTGGGACACAGGGGCCAAAGAGGCAAGAGACCCAGTACTTC. Amino acids: CASIEGGTQGPKRQETQYF.

This chain joins TRBV5-5 and TRBJ1-2; TRBD1 matches at 8 bases. The CDR3 has 16 residues. From germline, CDR1 is SGHKS and CDR2 YYEKEE (reference sequence). Trimming took 1 base from V and 7 from J; bases not matched to a gene: 12. In DNA form, the CDR3 reads TGTGCCAGCAGCTTGTCACACAGGATCACAGGGGGTGGCTACACCTTC. The encoded protein is CASSLSHRITGGGYTF.

This chain joins TRBV30 and TRBJ2-7; D uncertain. V gave up 1 base and J gave up 0 bases, with 7 bases separating them. CDR1 GTSNPN and CDR2 SVGIG come from the germline V gene (reference sequence). The CDR3 covers 13 residues. CDR3 coding DNA: TGTGCCTGGAGTGCAGGCTACTCCTACGAGCAGTACTTC. Protein: CAWSAGYSYEQYF.

This rearrangement joins TRBV7-9 to TRBJ1-1, with D perhaps TRBD1 (5 bases). The V gene lost 1 base and the J gene lost 1 base, with 10 bases spanning the gap. The CDR3 has 15 residues. CDR1 SEHNR and CDR2 FQNEAQ come from the germline V gene (reference sequence). In DNA form, the CDR3 reads TGTGCCAGCAGCTTAGATGCAGGGCCGAACACTGAAGCTTTCTTT. Encoded protein: CASSLDAGPNTEAFF.

The chain's CDR3 is CAAGAGVSYNEQFF. CDR3 nucleotides: TGTGCCGCCGGAGCGGGAGTGTCCTACAATGAGCAGTTCTTC. The V call is TRBV19, the J call TRBJ2-1, with 8 bases matching TRBD2. V lost 11 bases, J lost 1 base, and 7 bases stayed unmatched. The CDR3 is made up of 14 amino acids. CDR1 is LNHDA, CDR2 SQIVND, per germline (reference sequence).

This clone was seen repeatedly, ten times or more. CDR3 loop: CASSDRGANQPQHF. In DNA, the CDR3 is TGTGCCAGCTCGGACAGGGGAGCAAATCAGCCCCAGCATTTT. The rearrangement joins TRBV27 to TRBJ1-5; 9 nucleotides align to TRBD1. Germline lookup yields CDR1 MNHEY and CDR2 SMNVEV (reference sequence). The CDR3 has 14 amino acids. Unmatched junction bases numbered 6, after V lost 8 bases and J lost 4 bases.

This chain connects TRBV30 to TRBJ1-5, with 7 bases that match TRBD1. The CDR3 extends over 17 amino acids. V dropped 2 bases and J dropped 1; count of bases not matched to a gene: 11. Per the germline V gene, CDR1 is GTSNPN and CDR2 is SVGIG (reference sequence). In nucleotides, the CDR3 is TGTGCCTGGAGTAAAGGGGGCGGCCCGTCGAGCAATCAGCCCCAGCATTTT. As protein: CAWSKGGGPSSNQPQHF.

This sequence joins TRBV9 and TRBJ2-3; maybe TRBD1 (7 bases). This CDR3 is 16 amino acids long. V was cut by 4 bases and J by 4 bases, with 19 bases left in between. The V gene's germline CDR1 is SGDLS and CDR2 YYNGEE. The CDR3 sequence: CASSRGTATLSDTQYF. The DNA for the CDR3 is TGTGCCAGCAGCCGGGGGACAGCGACTCTTTCAGATACGCAGTATTTT.

The chain couples TRBV7-2 to TRBJ2-3; D is ambiguous. Trimming stripped 1 base from V and 8 bases from J, with 13 bases between. The CDR3 extends over 14 amino acids. The germline CDR1 and CDR2 sequences are SGHTA and FQGNSA. In DNA form, the CDR3 reads TGTGCCAGCAGCTTAGGCATGACTCAGACTACGCAGTATTTT. It translates to CASSLGMTQTTQYF.

The rearrangement uses TRBV19 and TRBJ1-6; TRBD1 aligns across 9 bases. V lost 3 bases to trimming and J lost 8 bases; unmatched junction nucleotides: 2. The CDR3 is 14 residues long. The germline V gene encodes CDR1 LNHDA and CDR2 SQIVND (reference sequence). CDR3 sequence reads: CASSIWTGDSPLHF. CDR3 DNA sequence: TGTGCCAGTAGTATCTGGACAGGGGATTCACCCCTCCACTTT.

This clone was seen at least ten times. This sequence joins TRBV14 and TRBJ2-7; maybe TRBD1 (6 bases). The CDR3 runs to 12 residues. The germline gives CDR1 SGHDN, CDR2 FVKESK. Trimming cost V 6 bases and J 9 bases, with 15 bases left between them. Here the CDR3 reads CASSLNRVVQYF. CDR3 nucleotide sequence: TGTGCCAGCAGTCTCAACAGGGTGGTGCAGTACTTC.

This clone has a single count. The chain has TRBV9 and TRBJ2-3; 15 nucleotides align to TRBD2. The CDR3 has 18 residues. CDR1 SGDLS and CDR2 YYNGEE come from the germline V gene. J was trimmed by 0 bases and V by 10 bases; bases with no gene match: 12. CDR3 sequence (DNA): TGTGCCTGGAGGGGACTAGCGGGAGGACATTCTAGCACAGATACGCAGTATTTT. Translation: CAWRGLAGGHSSTDTQYF.

In its sample, this clone was seen a few times. V usage is TRBV29-1 and J usage is TRBJ2-2; D unclear. V lost 2 bases to trimming and J lost 5 bases, with 9 bases between them. Germline assignment: CDR1 SQVTM and CDR2 ANQGSEA. The CDR3 runs to 13 residues. CDR3 region: CSVEYTVTGELFF. CDR3 nucleotide sequence: TGCAGCGTTGAATATACGGTGACCGGGGAGCTGTTTTTT.

The genes are TRBV3-1 (or the pseudogene TRBV3-2) and TRBJ1-4; D call uncertain. Deletions cut 4 bases from V and 4 bases from J, with 13 bases between. The V gene's germline CDR1 is LGHDT and CDR2 YNNKEL (reference sequence). This CDR3 has 15 residues. The CDR3 loop reads CASSRRGGNNEKLFF. CDR3 DNA sequence: TGTGCCAGCAGCCGCCGCGGAGGGAATAATGAAAAACTGTTTTTT.

The rearrangement uses TRBV27 and TRBJ2-7; TRBD2 matches 7 bases. The germline V gene encodes CDR1 MNHEY and CDR2 SMNVEV (reference sequence). The length of the CDR3 is 14 residues. V was clipped by 6 bases and J by 7 bases; unmatched bases: 12. CDR3 bases: TGTGCCAGCAGCTTAGCGGGTCCCCTTGGGGAGCAGTACTTC. Translated, it gives CASSLAGPLGEQYF.

This clone has only a few counts. The chain is built from TRBV6-5 and TRBJ2-7, with 13 bases fitting TRBD2. V was clipped by 6 bases and J by 2 bases; unmatched bases: 4. Germline V gene sequence: CDR1 MNHEY, CDR2 SVGAGI. This CDR3 is built from 15 residues. DNA of the CDR3: TGTGCCAGCAGGTTGACTAGCGGGAGGCCCTACGAGCAGTACTTC. It translates to CASRLTSGRPYEQYF.

With respect to this clone: Because the CDR3's place on the DNA is in doubt, the DNA is left out and the CDR3 is given as listed by TCRdb. The chain couples TRBV21-1 to TRBJ1-4; TRBD1 reflects the table's D call only, with no check against the DNA. TRBV21-1 is noted as a pseudogene. The CDR3 length equals 16 residues, ends included. CDR3 residues: CASSKVGQGAGEKLFF.